This TCR beta chain was identified during a study of shared clonotypes between healthy human individuals. This clone turned up a few times. Replicate PCRs for unsorted PBMC used 250 to 300 ng DNA (approximately 30,000 T cell genomes). Here immunoSEQ multiplex PCR was the method, and the copy in TCRdb shows in-frame clones only, minus some. Of 450,000 to 500,000 clones listed, approximately 79% are singletons. The healthy adult donors were HIV-negative and reported no recent acute infections or vaccinations. Each sample came from a Caucasian adult donor living in Nashville, Tennessee. The CDR3 extends over 13 amino acids. V was trimmed by 5 bases and J by 8 bases, leaving 18 bases between them. Germline assignment: CDR1 GTSNPN and CDR2 SVGIG (reference sequence).

Specimen: PBMCs. The chain carries TRBV30 and TRBJ1-2, with no clear D. The source is a woman between 35 and 50 years old in good health. Some clones in this sample may be carry-over from other donors' samples. CDR3 coding DNA: TGTGCCTGGGGGGAGAGCCACGAGAGAGGCTACACCTTC. Protein: CAWGESHERGYTF.